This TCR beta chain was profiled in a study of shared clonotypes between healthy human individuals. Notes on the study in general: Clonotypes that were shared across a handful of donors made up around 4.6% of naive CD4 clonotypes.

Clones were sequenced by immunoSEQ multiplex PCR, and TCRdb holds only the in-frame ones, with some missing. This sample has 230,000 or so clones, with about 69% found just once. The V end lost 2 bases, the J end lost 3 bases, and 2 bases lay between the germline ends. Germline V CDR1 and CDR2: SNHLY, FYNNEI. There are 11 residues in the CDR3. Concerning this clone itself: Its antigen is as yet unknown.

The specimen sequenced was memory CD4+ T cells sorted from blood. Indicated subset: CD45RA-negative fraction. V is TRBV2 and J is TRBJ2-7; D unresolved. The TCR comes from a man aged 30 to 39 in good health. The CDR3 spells CASSEYYEQYF. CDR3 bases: TGTGCCAGCAGTGAATACTACGAGCAGTACTTC.